These 24 T cell receptor beta chains originate from one sample sequenced in a study of vaccination and CD4 T cells after COVID-19. No antigens are known for them. The Oncomine TCR Beta short-read assay was applied to DNA of cultured CD4+ T cells. Using its own MiXCR run on the PCR reads, TCRdb lists one record per CDR3 protein. The sample has about 9,600 distinct CDR3 sequences, about a quarter seen once. Treatment reported: 10-day PBMC culture with coronavirus spike peptide pools or control peptides (ViraFEST assay). The material was CD4+ T cells from blood, cultured in vitro, obtained after SARS-CoV-2 vaccination. These receptors originate from a human donor who had recovered from COVID-19.

Here the CDR3 reads CASSLEQGNSPLHF. The CDR3 nucleotides read TGTGCCAGCAGCTTAGAACAGGGTAATTCACCCCTCCACTTT. The rearrangement uses TRBV7-2 and TRBJ1-6; perhaps TRBD1 as D (6 bases). V gave up 1 base and J gave up 6 bases, with 7 bases separating them. Germline assignment: CDR1 SGHTA and CDR2 FQGNSA. The CDR3 extends over 14 amino acids.

This clonotype is large. The V and J genes are TRBV20-1 and TRBJ2-4; D might be TRBD2 (5 bases). The CDR3 consists of 17 residues. V lost 5 bases, J lost 11 bases, and 31 bases lay in between. Germline assignment: CDR1 DFQATT and CDR2 SNEGSKA (reference sequence). CDR3 nucleotide sequence: TGCAGTGCTTTCGTTCGAATGGGCGGGCCTGACGGAAGGGTTCAGTACTTC. Translating it yields CSAFVRMGGPDGRVQYF.

V gene TRBV20-1 combines with J gene TRBJ2-7; 7 bases are a match to TRBD2. CDR1 is DFQATT, CDR2 SNEGSKA, per germline (reference sequence). Unmatched junction bases numbered 4, after V lost 6 bases and J lost 2 bases. CDR3 length: 12 residues. The CDR3 region is CSATGLAYEQYF. The CDR3 DNA follows: TGCAGTGCCACCGGACTAGCCTACGAGCAGTACTTC.

The rearrangement uses TRBV6-2 or TRBV6-3 and TRBJ2-2; the match to TRBD2 covers 8 bases. The CDR3 covers 15 residues. The J segment lost 2 bases and the V segment lost 8 bases, leaving 7 bases of the junction unmatched. The germline CDR1 and CDR2 sequences are MNHEY and SVGEGT. The CDR3 loop is CASRRSGRNTGELFF. As DNA, the CDR3 is TGTGCCAGCCGTAGGAGCGGGAGAAACACCGGGGAGCTGTTTTTT.

In this sample, this clonotype turned up a few times. The V gene is TRBV20-1, the J gene TRBJ2-1, with 11 bases identical to TRBD2. Germline CDR1 DFQATT, CDR2 SNEGSKA (reference sequence). The junction had 11 bases not matched to a gene; V was cut back by 6 bases and J by 7 bases. The CDR3 has 15 amino acids. CDR3 nucleotides: TGCAGTGCCTTCGATAGCGGGAGGGCCAGAAATGAGCAGTTCTTC. This translates into CSAFDSGRARNEQFF.

This clonotype is termed medium-sized. The chain couples TRBV7-8 to TRBJ1-2; perhaps TRBD1 as D (5 bases). Germline V lookup: CDR1 SGHVS, CDR2 FQNEAQ. CDR3 length: 11 residues. Trimming pared 3 bases from V and 7 bases from J, leaving 6 bases between. The DNA of the CDR3 is TGTGCCAGCAGCTTTGGGGCTGGCTACACCTTC. Its translation is CASSFGAGYTF.

The chain couples TRBV7-2 to TRBJ2-1; 12 nucleotides agree with TRBD2. The germline V gene has CDR1 SGHTA and CDR2 FQGNSA. V lost 1 base, J lost 10 bases, and 14 bases stayed unmatched. This CDR3 has 18 amino acids. The CDR3 loop reads CASSLVRLAGAPKEEQFF. Here the CDR3 DNA reads TGTGCCAGCAGCTTAGTTCGACTAGCGGGAGCCCCAAAAGAGGAGCAGTTCTTC.

This clonotype was recorded once. The chain carries TRBV9 and TRBJ1-2; TRBD1 might be the D (6 bases). Trimming cost V 4 bases and J 6 bases, with 16 bases left between them. The CDR3 is made up of 14 amino acids. Per the germline V gene, CDR1 is SGDLS and CDR2 is YYNGEE. The CDR3 protein is CASSSQGGIHGYTF. In DNA form, the CDR3 reads TGTGCCAGCAGCTCCCAAGGGGGGATACATGGCTACACCTTC.

This clonotype is labeled hyperexpanded. The rearrangement uses TRBV20-1 and TRBJ1-6, with D maybe TRBD1 (6 bases). The V gene's germline CDR1 is DFQATT and CDR2 SNEGSKA (reference sequence). The CDR3 loop spans 16 amino acids. V shed 4 bases and J shed 7 bases, with 20 bases lying between them. The CDR3 coding sequence is TGCAGTGCTACCCTTCGGTTGGGGGGGGGCAATTCACCCCTCCACTTT. Its protein is CSATLRLGGGNSPLHF.

The chain has TRBV4-3 and TRBJ2-7, with unresolved D. This CDR3 spans 14 amino acids. The germline CDR1 and CDR2 sequences are LGHNA and YSLEER. Deletions cut 2 bases from V and 4 bases from J, with 12 bases between. CDR3 nucleotide sequence: TGCGCCAGCAGCCAACGTGGTGTCGGGTACGAGCAGTACTTC. Its protein product is CASSQRGVGYEQYF.

The chain uses TRBV7-2 and TRBJ2-1; D gene ambiguous. The CDR3 has 16 amino acids. Trimming took off 0 bases at V and 6 bases at J, with 15 bases between the two ends. Germline CDR1 and CDR2: SGHTA and FQGNSA. CDR3 nucleotide sequence: TGTGCCAGCAGCTTAGCAGTGCGGAGTTCGGGCAATGAGCAGTTCTTC. This translates into CASSLAVRSSGNEQFF.

The chain carries TRBV7-2 and TRBJ2-7, with D possibly being TRBD1 (6 bases). The CDR3 length is 14 residues. Trimming took off 3 bases at V and 7 bases at J, with 16 bases between the two ends. CDR1 SGHTA and CDR2 FQGNSA come from the germline V gene. CDR3 sequence: CASSFKGVSMEQYF. Here the CDR3 DNA reads TGTGCCAGCAGCTTTAAGGGGGTCTCCATGGAGCAGTACTTC.

The rearrangement links TRBV6-1 to TRBJ1-1; D remains unclear. Germline CDR1 MNHNS, CDR2 SASEGT. This CDR3 spans 14 amino acids. Trimming pared 7 bases from V and 3 bases from J, leaving 15 bases between. In nucleotides, the CDR3 is TGTGCCAGCACGAAACAGAGGAGAGACACTGAAGCTTTCTTT. Protein product: CASTKQRRDTEAFF.

The chain couples TRBV4-3 to TRBJ1-2; possibly TRBD1 for D (5 bases). Per germline, CDR1 LGHNA and CDR2 YSLEER. V lost 0 bases, J lost 8 bases, and 16 bases lay in between. This CDR3 contains 15 residues. The CDR3 DNA reads as TGCGCCAGCAGCCAAGATATCAGGGCAGGGAGAGGCTACACCTTC. As protein: CASSQDIRAGRGYTF.

This chain joins TRBV20-1 and TRBJ2-7; TRBD1 might be the D (5 bases). Germline V gives CDR1 DFQATT, CDR2 SNEGSKA (reference sequence). Trimming pared 4 bases from V and 5 bases from J, leaving 12 bases between. CDR3 length: 12 amino acids. The CDR3 bases are TGCAGTGCTATTTCAGGGTTACACGAGCAGTACTTC. This translates into CSAISGLHEQYF.

The gene calls are TRBV28 and TRBJ1-2, with D uncertain. Germline V gene data show CDR1 as MDHEN and CDR2 as SYDVKM. The CDR3 is made up of 15 amino acids. Trimming cost V 1 base and J 4 bases, with 13 bases left between them. The CDR3 region has the DNA TGTGCCAGCAGTTTATCCCAGGTCACCAGCTATGGCTACACCTTC. Translating it yields CASSLSQVTSYGYTF.

J is TRBJ1-5 and V is TRBV28, with D possibly TRBD1 on 5 matching bases. The CDR3 has 16 residues. CDR1 MDHEN and CDR2 SYDVKM come from the germline V gene. The V gene lost 5 bases and the J gene lost 2 bases, with 16 bases spanning the gap. The CDR3 loop is CASSITTRDGNQPQHF. The CDR3 DNA reads TGTGCCAGCAGTATAACCACCCGGGACGGCAATCAGCCCCAGCATTTT.

The chain employs TRBV7-3 and TRBJ1-6, with TRBD1 as a possible D gene (6 bases). The CDR3 runs 17 residues. Germline-derived CDR1 and CDR2 are SGHTA and FQGTGA. V dropped 0 bases and J dropped 7 bases, with 16 bases sitting between them. For the CDR3, the DNA is TGTGCCAGCAGCTTAACCCCCCTGACAGGAGAAAATTCACCCCTCCACTTT. The encoded protein is CASSLTPLTGENSPLHF. Full variable domain (missing parts from reference TRBV7-3 and TRBJ1-6): GAGVSQTPSNKVTEKGKYVELRCDPISGHTALYWYRQSLGQGPEFLIYFQGTGAADDSGLPNDRFFAVRPEGSVSTLKIQRTERGDSAVYLCASSLTPLTGENSPLHFGNGTRLTVT.

This clonotype was counted between two and nine times. This chain links TRBV20-1 with TRBJ2-7; TRBD1 aligns across 7 bases. Germline CDR1 is DFQATT and CDR2 is SNEGSKA (reference sequence). Unmatched junction bases numbered 10, after V lost 3 bases and J lost 2 bases. This CDR3 comprises 15 residues. The chain's CDR3 is CSASTPDRATYEQYF. CDR3 in DNA: TGCAGTGCTAGTACCCCCGACAGGGCCACCTACGAGCAGTACTTC.

This clonotype came up a few times. The chain combines TRBV5-4 with TRBJ2-3; no firm D call. V was shortened by 3 bases and J by 2 bases, with 7 bases between the two germline ends. This CDR3 is 13 amino acids long. Germline loops: CDR1 SGHNT, CDR2 YYREEE (reference sequence). CDR3 coding DNA: TGTGCCAGCAGCTCTCAACTCACAGATACGCAGTATTTT. The encoded protein is CASSSQLTDTQYF.

This clonotype occurred a few times. V is TRBV6-1 and J is TRBJ1-2, with D possibly TRBD1 on 5 matching bases. Looked up from germline, CDR1 is MNHNS and CDR2 is SASEGT. CDR3 size: 17 residues. V dropped 6 bases and J dropped 4 bases, with 24 bases sitting between them. The DNA of the CDR3 is TGTGCCAGCAGCCCACGGGGGGACCCCTTATTACGCTATGGCTACACCTTC. Its protein product is CASSPRGDPLLRYGYTF.

This chain joins TRBV20-1 and TRBJ2-4; D remains ambiguous. Germline values: CDR1 DFQATT, CDR2 SNEGSKA (reference sequence). Trimming took 1 base from V and 3 from J, leaving 10 bases between them. This CDR3 has 14 residues. In DNA form, the CDR3 reads TGCAGTGCTAGAGGGGCTGAAGGCAAAAACATTCAGTACTTC. Protein sequence: CSARGAEGKNIQYF.

This clonotype was picked up a small number of times. V usage is TRBV25-1 and J usage is TRBJ1-5; no firm D call. V shed 3 bases and J shed 3 bases, with 18 bases lying between them. CDR3 length: 17 amino acids. Per germline, CDR1 MGHDK and CDR2 SYGVNS. The CDR3 DNA reads as TGTGCCAGCAGTGACGATACCGGCTCCCTCCCCAATCAGCCCCAGCATTTT. This gives the protein CASSDDTGSLPNQPQHF.

V is TRBV27 and J is TRBJ1-5, with D perhaps TRBD1 (5 bases). V lost 6 bases and J 6 bases, leaving 18 bases between the germline ends. CDR3 length: 15 residues. Germline CDR1 is MNHEY and CDR2 is SMNVEV (reference sequence). The chain's CDR3 is CASSPPGLDRQPQHF. The CDR3 nucleotides are TGTGCCAGCAGCCCCCCGGGACTTGATCGTCAGCCCCAGCATTTT.